Presented here are 10 T cell receptor beta chains from one specimen sequenced in a study of blood T cell repertoires in COVID-19. Sequencing used immunoSEQ multiplex PCR; TCRdb keeps in-frame clones, though not all of them. Altogether 190,000 or so clones are present, about 89% being singletons, with the ten largest covering roughly 8.4%. Sequences were obtained from PBMCs or T cells enriched from blood (not recorded which). The receptors were sampled from a woman aged 18-35 years who had recovered from COVID-19.

The chain carries TRBV7-6 and TRBJ2-2; D possibly corresponds to TRBD1 (6 bases). This CDR3 is 16 amino acids long. V was cut by 5 bases and J by 5 bases, with 18 bases left in between. Germline CDR1 SGHVS, CDR2 FNYEAQ. DNA for the CDR3: TGTGCCAGCAGCCCTCCCGCAGGGGTGATGACCGGGGAGCTGTTTTTT. Translating gives CASSPPAGVMTGELFF.

The rearrangement uses TRBV7-9 and TRBJ2-5; 9 nucleotides agree with TRBD2. The ends lost 4 bases at V and 5 bases at J; junction bases unmatched: 17. Per the germline V gene, CDR1 is SEHNR and CDR2 is FQNEAQ (reference sequence). The CDR3 is 18 amino acids. Here the CDR3 DNA reads TGTGCCAGCAGCTCCGCTAGGGCGCGGGGGGGCATCCAGGAGACCCAGTACTTC. Translation: CASSSARARGGIQETQYF. Filled out from reference TRBV7-9 and TRBJ2-5, the complete variable domain reads DTGVSQNPRHKITKRGQNVTFRCDPISEHNRLYWYRQTLGQGPEFLTYFQNEAQLEKSRLLSDRFSAERPKGSFSTLEIQRTEQGDSAMYLCASSSARARGGIQETQYFGPGTRLLVL.

V gene TRBV24-1 combines with J gene TRBJ2-1; TRBD2 might be the D (6 bases). The CDR3 consists of 16 residues. V was trimmed by 6 bases and J by 8 bases, leaving 22 bases between them. Germline lookup yields CDR1 KGHDR and CDR2 SFDVKD. CDR3 nucleotide sequence: TGTGCCACCAGTCCGGACGGAGGGTTGGTTGTCGATGAGCAGTTCTTC. This gives the protein CATSPDGGLVVDEQFF.

In this sample, this clone turned up a few times. The genes are TRBV6-5 and TRBJ2-2; tentatively, D is TRBD2 (5 bases). Trimming left V 8 bases short and J 3 bases short, with 10 bases between. Germline values: CDR1 MNHEY, CDR2 SVGAGI. The CDR3 consists of 13 residues. CDR3 region: CASVTSDTGELFF. The CDR3 region has the DNA TGTGCCAGCGTCACTAGTGACACCGGGGAGCTGTTTTTT.

The chain has TRBV9 and TRBJ1-2; 7 positions match TRBD1. Germline CDR1 reads SGDLS; CDR2 reads YYNGEE. Trimming at V came to 1 base and at J to 5 bases, leaving 14 bases not matched to a gene. The CDR3 sequence is 17 residues long. The CDR3: CASSVLDKGADSYGYTF. In DNA, the CDR3 is TGTGCCAGCAGCGTACTAGATAAGGGGGCCGACAGTTATGGCTACACCTTC. Full variable domain (remainder filled in from reference TRBV9 and TRBJ1-2): DSGVTQTPKHLITATGQRVTLRCSPRSGDLSVYWYQQSLDQGLQFLIQYYNGEERAKGNILERFSAQQFPDLHSELNLSSLELGDSALYFCASSVLDKGADSYGYTFGSGTRLTVV.

CDR3 in amino acids: CASSLGYWNIEREDGTEAFF. The CDR3 bases are TGTGCCAGTAGTCTAGGGTATTGGAATATTGAACGTGAGGATGGCACTGAAGCTTTCTTT. The gene calls are TRBV19 and TRBJ1-1; D is ambiguous. Trimming took 5 bases from V and 4 from J, leaving 32 bases between them. From germline, CDR1 is LNHDA and CDR2 SQIVND (reference sequence). The CDR3 is made up of 20 amino acids.

The rearrangement links TRBV13 to TRBJ1-2, with D tentatively TRBD1 (5 bases). The germline V gene has CDR1 PRHDT and CDR2 FYEKMQ (reference sequence). V dropped 5 bases and J dropped 5 bases, with 12 bases sitting between them. The CDR3 covers 13 residues. CDR3 sequence (DNA): TGTGCCAGCAGCCAAGACAGCCTTTATGGCTACACCTTC. This encodes CASSQDSLYGYTF.

Worth noting for this clone: Distinct nucleotide sequences in the sample also encode this CDR3. This chain joins TRBV20-1 and TRBJ1-1; no clear D. The CDR3 totals 11 residues. CDR1 is DFQATT and CDR2 is SNEGSKA in the germline V gene (reference sequence). V was cut by 5 bases and J by 0 bases, with 4 bases left in between. CDR3 sequence: CSARVNTEAFF. The CDR3 nucleotides are TGCAGTGCTCGGGTGAACACTGAAGCTTTCTTT.

The chain couples TRBV27 to TRBJ1-2, with 10 bases matching TRBD1. This CDR3 is 14 amino acids long. Germline V gives CDR1 MNHEY, CDR2 SMNVEV (reference sequence). Trimming took 4 bases from V and 3 from J; bases not matched to a gene: 2. This CDR3 is CASSWDRGDYGYTF. The CDR3 region has the DNA TGTGCCAGCAGTTGGGACAGGGGCGACTATGGCTACACCTTC.

V is TRBV12-5 and J is TRBJ2-3, with TRBD1 matching over 8 bases. The CDR3 is 13 residues long. Germline V CDR1 and CDR2: LGHNT, FRNRAP. Germline trimming cut 4 bases from V and 4 bases from J; bases unmatched to any gene: 1. CDR3 nucleotide sequence: TGTGCTAGTGGTTCGGACAGGGCAGATACGCAGTATTTT. This translates into CASGSDRADTQYF.